This T cell receptor (beta chain) was captured by sequencing in a study of control samples from healthy donors and cancer patients. The table came from immunoSEQ multiplex PCR; TCRdb's copy has only in-frame clones and leaves some out. The repertoire holds about 88,000 clones, with more than 85% as singletons. Germline assignment: CDR1 MGHRA and CDR2 YSYEKL. The CDR3 length is 15 residues. Losses at the gene ends were 0 bases for V and 0 bases for J; bases not matched to a gene: 1. The sample taken for sequencing was blood. The receptor comes from a man between 18 and 35 years old in good health. This chain joins TRBV4-1 and TRBJ2-7; 8 bases align to TRBD2. CDR3 region: CASSQDAGGSYEQYF. Here the CDR3 DNA reads TGCGCCAGCAGCCAAGATGCGGGGGGCTCCTACGAGCAGTACTTC.